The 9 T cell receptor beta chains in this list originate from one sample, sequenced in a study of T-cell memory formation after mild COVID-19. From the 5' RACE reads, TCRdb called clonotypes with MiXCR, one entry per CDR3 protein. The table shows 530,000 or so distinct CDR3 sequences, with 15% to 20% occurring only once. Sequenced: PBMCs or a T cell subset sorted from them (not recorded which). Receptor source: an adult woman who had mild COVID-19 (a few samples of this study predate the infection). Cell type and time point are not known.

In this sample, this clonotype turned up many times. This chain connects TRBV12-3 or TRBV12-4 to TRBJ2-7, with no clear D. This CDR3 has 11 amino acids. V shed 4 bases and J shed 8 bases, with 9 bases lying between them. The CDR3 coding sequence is TGTGCCAGCAGTTATGACACCAAGCAGTACTTC. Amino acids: CASSYDTKQYF.

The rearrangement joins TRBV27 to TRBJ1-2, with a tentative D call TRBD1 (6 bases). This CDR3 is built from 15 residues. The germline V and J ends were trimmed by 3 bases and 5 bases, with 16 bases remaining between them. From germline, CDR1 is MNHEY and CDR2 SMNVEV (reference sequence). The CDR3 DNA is TGTGCCAGCAGTTTTCGGGGGCCTTTGGGATATGGCTACACCTTC. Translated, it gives CASSFRGPLGYGYTF.

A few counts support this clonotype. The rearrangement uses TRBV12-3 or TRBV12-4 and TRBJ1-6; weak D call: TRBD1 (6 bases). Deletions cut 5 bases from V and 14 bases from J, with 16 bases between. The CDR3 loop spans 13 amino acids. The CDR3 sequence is CASSPTGQPTLHF. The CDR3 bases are TGTGCCAGCAGTCCCACCGGACAGCCCACCCTCCACTTT.

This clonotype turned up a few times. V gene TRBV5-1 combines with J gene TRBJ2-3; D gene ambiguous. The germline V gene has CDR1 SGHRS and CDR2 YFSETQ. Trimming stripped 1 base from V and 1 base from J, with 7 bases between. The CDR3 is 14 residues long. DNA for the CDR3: TGCGCCAGCAGCTTGTTCCCCGGCACAGATACGCAGTATTTT. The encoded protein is CASSLFPGTDTQYF.

The CDR3 DNA sequence: TGTGCCAGCAGCTTAGGGGGAACATGGGGTGAAGCTTTCTTT. It specifies CASSLGGTWGEAFF. The V and J genes are TRBV7-2 and TRBJ1-1, with D unresolved. This CDR3 is built from 14 residues. CDR1 and CDR2 from the germline V gene are SGHTA and FQGNSA. Deletions cut 1 base from V and 7 bases from J, with 13 bases between.

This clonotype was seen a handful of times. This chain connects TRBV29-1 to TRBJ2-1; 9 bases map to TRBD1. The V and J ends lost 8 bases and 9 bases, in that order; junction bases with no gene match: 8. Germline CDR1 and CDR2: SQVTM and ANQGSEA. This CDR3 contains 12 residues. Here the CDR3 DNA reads TGCAGCTTCGGGACAGGGTTGGTTGAGCAGTTCTTC. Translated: CSFGTGLVEQFF.

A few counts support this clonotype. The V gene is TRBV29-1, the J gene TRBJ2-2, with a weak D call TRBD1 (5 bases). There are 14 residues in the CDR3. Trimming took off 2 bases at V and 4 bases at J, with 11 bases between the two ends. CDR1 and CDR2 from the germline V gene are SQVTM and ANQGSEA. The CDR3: CSVESGSGTGELFF. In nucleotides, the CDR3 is TGCAGCGTTGAATCAGGGTCGGGCACCGGGGAGCTGTTTTTT.

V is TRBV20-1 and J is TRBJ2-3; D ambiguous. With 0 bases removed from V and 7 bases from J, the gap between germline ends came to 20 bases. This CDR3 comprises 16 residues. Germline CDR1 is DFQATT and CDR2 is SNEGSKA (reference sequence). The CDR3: CSARDPFEGGAHTQYF. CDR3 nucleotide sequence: TGCAGTGCTAGAGATCCTTTTGAAGGCGGCGCCCATACGCAGTATTTT.

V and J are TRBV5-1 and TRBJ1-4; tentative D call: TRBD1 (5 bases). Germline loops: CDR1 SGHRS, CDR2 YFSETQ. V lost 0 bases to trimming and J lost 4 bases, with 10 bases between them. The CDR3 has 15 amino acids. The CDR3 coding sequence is TGCGCCAGCAGCTTGGTGGACACCCGTAATGAAAAACTGTTTTTT. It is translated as CASSLVDTRNEKLFF.